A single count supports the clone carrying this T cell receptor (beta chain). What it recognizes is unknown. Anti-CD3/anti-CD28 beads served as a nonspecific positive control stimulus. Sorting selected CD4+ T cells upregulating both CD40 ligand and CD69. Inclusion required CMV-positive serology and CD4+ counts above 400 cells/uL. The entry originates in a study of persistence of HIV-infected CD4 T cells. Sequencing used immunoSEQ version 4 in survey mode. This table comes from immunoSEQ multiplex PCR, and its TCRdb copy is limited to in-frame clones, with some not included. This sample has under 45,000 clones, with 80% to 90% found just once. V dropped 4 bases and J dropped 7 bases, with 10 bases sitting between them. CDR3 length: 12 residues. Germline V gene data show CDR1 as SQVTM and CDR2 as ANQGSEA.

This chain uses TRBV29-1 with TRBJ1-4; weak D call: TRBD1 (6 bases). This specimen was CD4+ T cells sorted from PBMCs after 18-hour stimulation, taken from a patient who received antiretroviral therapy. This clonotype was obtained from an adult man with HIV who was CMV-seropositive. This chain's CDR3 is CSVASRGEKLFF. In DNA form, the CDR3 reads TGCAGCGTTGCCTCCAGGGGTGAAAAACTGTTTTTT.